This T cell receptor beta chain was observed in a study of blood T cells in healthy people across ages. Study results and caveats: Unsorted PBMCs blocked a conclusive comparison of naive and antigen-experienced cells. Significant beta diversity loss was already apparent by age about 39, declining roughly linearly.

Germline assignment: CDR1 SGHAT and CDR2 FQNNGV. V was pared by 1 base and J by 3 bases, with 9 bases between. The CDR3 loop spans 14 amino acids. Concerning this clonotype: Its specificity is unknown.

The study recruited healthy Caucasian donors from Russia who were aged roughly 6 to 100. A second PCR of roughly 7 to 11 cycles used a sample-barcoded 5' primer and a J-beta primer mix. TCRdb called the 5' RACE reads again in MiXCR, with one record for every CDR3 protein. The sample yields 750,000 to 1,000,000 distinct CDR3 sequences, around 29% seen once. These data were also filed under a second study, of T cells of mothers and their children. That source reports: No clone of persistent microchimeric T cells was detected.

This chain uses TRBV11-2 with TRBJ1-2; D is undetermined. This TCR was sampled from a woman in her thirties or forties in good health. Sequencing input: blood. The CDR3 sequence is CASSLAWGDYGYTF. The CDR3 nucleotides are TGTGCCAGCAGCTTAGCGTGGGGAGACTATGGCTACACCTTC.